This T cell receptor (beta chain) derives from a study of glioma-infiltrating T cells after dendritic cell vaccination. At the level of the study: Samples are from glioblastoma patients in Phase I and II dendritic cell vaccine trials. Dendritic cell vaccine was injected intradermally three times, biweekly.

Trimming left V 0 bases short and J 3 bases short, with 9 bases between. Germline CDR1 and CDR2: MDHEN and SYDVKM. The length of the CDR3 is 14 residues. Time point of the sample: after dendritic cell vaccination, including at tumor progression/relapse. None of the glioblastoma patients had an isocitrate dehydrogenase mutation. Up to about 2 ug genomic DNA was used for TCRB CDR3 amplification. Profiled with immunoSEQ multiplex PCR; TCRdb holds only in-frame clones, not every one. The sample includes over 90,000 clones, over 80% of them seen just once. The receptor's source is a human donor with glioblastoma. The sample consisted of blood, taken after dendritic cell vaccination. This chain uses TRBV28 with TRBJ2-7; D might be TRBD1 (5 bases). CDR3 bases: TGTGCCAGCAGTTTATGGGGGCCTGTCTACGAGCAGTACTTC. It is translated as CASSLWGPVYEQYF.